This record concerns one TCR beta chain sequence. The method was immunoSEQ multiplex PCR; TCRdb's version includes in-frame clones alone and lacks a portion of them. This sample has fewer than 250,000 clones, with around 84% found just once. V dropped 5 bases and J dropped 9 bases, with 17 bases sitting between them. The CDR3 contains 14 residues. The germline V gene encodes CDR1 SNHLY and CDR2 FYNNEI. This sample was included in a study of blood T cell repertoires in COVID-19. The source is a man aged 25 to 45 with active or convalescent COVID-19. The V call is TRBV2, the J call TRBJ2-1; D not certain. The sequenced material came from peripheral blood. For the CDR3, the DNA is TGTGCCAGCAGTCGCGCGCTTCGGTCGAGTGAGCAGTTCTTC. This encodes CASSRALRSSEQFF. Based on the CDR3 plus reference TRBV2 and TRBJ2-1, the full variable domain is EPEVTQTPSHQVTQMGQEVILRCVPISNHLYFYWYRQILGQKVEFLVSFYNNEISEKSEIFDDQFSVERPDGSNFTLKIRSTKLEDSAMYFCASSRALRSSEQFFGPGTRLTVL.